This entry lists 25 T cell receptor beta chains sequenced from one sample in a study of blood T cell repertoires in COVID-19. Some clones are missing from TCRdb's copy, which holds only in-frame ones; the method was immunoSEQ multiplex PCR. Of over 200,000 clones in the sample, approximately 92% are singletons; the top ten hold approximately 2.5%. Sequenced sample: peripheral blood. These receptors all stem from a person between 18 and 35 years old with COVID-19, enrolled during active disease.

The chain links TRBV6-5 to TRBJ2-2, with no clear D. Trimming took 2 bases from V and 1 from J, leaving 5 bases between them. The CDR3 sequence is 14 residues long. Per germline, CDR1 MNHEY and CDR2 SVGAGI. The chain's CDR3 is CASSYPENTGELFF. CDR3 coding DNA: TGTGCCAGCAGTTACCCAGAGAACACCGGGGAGCTGTTTTTT.

J is TRBJ2-3 and V is TRBV9, with no clear D. Germline-derived CDR1 and CDR2 are SGDLS and YYNGEE. The CDR3 extends over 12 amino acids. Trimming removed 0 bases at V and 3 bases at J, with 2 bases between. The CDR3 DNA is TGTGCCAGCAGCGTAGTAACAGATACGCAGTATTTT. Amino acids: CASSVVTDTQYF.

The chain couples TRBV11-2 to TRBJ1-2; 10 bases fit TRBD1. The CDR3 runs 15 residues. Germline V gene data show CDR1 as SGHAT and CDR2 as FQNNGV. V was clipped by 1 base and J by 6 bases; unmatched bases: 5. The CDR3 bases are TGTGCCAGCAGCTTAGGACAGGGGGCTCGGGATGGCTACACCTTC. This translates into CASSLGQGARDGYTF.

The rearrangement uses TRBV5-4 and TRBJ2-7; tentative D call: TRBD2 (6 bases). Trimming took off 2 bases at V and 4 bases at J, with 13 bases between the two ends. The CDR3 extends over 14 amino acids. Germline lookup yields CDR1 SGHNT and CDR2 YYREEE (reference sequence). The CDR3 is CASSFMGGRYEQYF. For the CDR3, the DNA is TGTGCCAGCAGCTTTATGGGGGGTCGGTACGAGCAGTACTTC.

The J gene is TRBJ2-3, the V gene TRBV5-4; TRBD2 agrees at 10 bases. Germline V gives CDR1 SGHNT, CDR2 YYREEE (reference sequence). The CDR3 loop spans 15 amino acids. V shed 2 bases and J 4 bases; nucleotides not matched to a gene: 4. CDR3 sequence (DNA): TGTGCCAGCAGCTTTCCTAGCGGGAGCCCAGATACGCAGTATTTT. Translation gives CASSFPSGSPDTQYF.

J is TRBJ2-3 and V is TRBV20-1; maybe TRBD2 (5 bases). Trimming stripped 5 bases from V and 8 bases from J, with 11 bases between. CDR1 DFQATT and CDR2 SNEGSKA come from the germline V gene (reference sequence). This CDR3 is 11 amino acids long. As DNA, the CDR3 is TGCAGTGCTGTGAGCGGCGTTACGCAGTATTTT. This gives the protein CSAVSGVTQYF.

This chain uses TRBV11-2 with TRBJ2-4, with 9 bases aligning to TRBD1. J gave up 2 bases and V 4 bases, and 3 bases lay outside the gene matches. Germline V gene data show CDR1 as SGHAT and CDR2 as FQNNGV. CDR3 size: 15 residues. DNA of the CDR3: TGTGCCAGCAGCTCACAGGGGGCACCCAAAAACATTCAGTACTTC. It yields the protein CASSSQGAPKNIQYF.

This chain links TRBV5-3 with TRBJ1-6; 7 nucleotides agree with TRBD1. TRBV5-3 is marked as an open reading frame, function uncertain. The CDR3 spans 16 residues. The J segment lost 11 bases and the V segment lost 3 bases, leaving 14 bases of the junction unmatched. The CDR3 here is CARSSTGDLRRTPLHF. The CDR3 nucleotides are TGTGCCAGAAGCTCAACAGGGGACTTGCGGAGGACACCCCTCCACTTT.

V is TRBV13 and J is TRBJ1-1, with a weak D call TRBD1 (5 bases). The CDR3 is 12 residues long. Per germline, CDR1 PRHDT and CDR2 FYEKMQ (reference sequence). V was cut by 5 bases and J by 8 bases, with 12 bases left in between. In nucleotides, the CDR3 is TGTGCCAGCAGCCCCGGGGGAGTAGAAGCTTTCTTT. It encodes CASSPGGVEAFF.

The chain is built from TRBV5-6 and TRBJ1-1; D remains unclear. CDR1 and CDR2 from the germline V gene are SGHDT and YYEEEE. There are 14 residues in the CDR3. V was trimmed by 2 bases and J by 5 bases, leaving 13 bases between them. The CDR3 sequence is CASSFTVGSTEAFF. CDR3 nucleotide sequence: TGTGCCAGCAGCTTCACAGTAGGAAGTACTGAAGCTTTCTTT.

The rearrangement joins TRBV9 to TRBJ2-5; 11 bases line up with TRBD2. The CDR3 covers 16 residues. J gave up 2 bases and V 4 bases, and 7 bases lay outside the gene matches. Per germline, CDR1 SGDLS and CDR2 YYNGEE. The CDR3 bases are TGTGCCAGCAGCCCCCGGGGGACTAGCGGACAAGAGACCCAGTACTTC. This codes for CASSPRGTSGQETQYF.

The V call is TRBV6-4, the J call TRBJ2-3, with D possibly being TRBD1 (6 bases). CDR1 and CDR2 from the germline V gene are MRHNA and SNTAGT. The CDR3 length is 15 residues. Trimming took off 0 bases at V and 2 bases at J, with 9 bases between the two ends. For the CDR3, the DNA is TGTGCCAGCAGTGACTCGCAGGGACACACAGATACGCAGTATTTT. It yields the protein CASSDSQGHTDTQYF.

The chain joins TRBV28 to TRBJ1-4, with a possible D match to TRBD1 (5 bases). The germline V and J ends were trimmed by 8 bases and 15 bases, with 19 bases remaining between them. Germline V gives CDR1 MDHEN, CDR2 SYDVKM. The CDR3 covers 12 residues. The CDR3 bases are TGTGCCAGCTCAATTGCAGGCAGGGAAGTGTTTTTT. This translates into CASSIAGREVFF.

This clone occurred many times. V usage is TRBV15 and J usage is TRBJ1-1, with a weak D call TRBD1 (6 bases). Germline V gives CDR1 LNHNV, CDR2 YYDKDF (reference sequence). V shed 1 base and J shed 11 bases, with 11 bases lying between them. The CDR3 sequence is 12 residues long. The CDR3 nucleotides read TGTGCCACCAGCAGAGCCGGGGGGGCCGCTTTCTTT. Residues: CATSRAGGAAFF. Full variable domain (remainder filled in from reference TRBV15 and TRBJ1-1): DAMVIQNPRYQVTQFGKPVTLSCSQTLNHNVMYWYQQKSSQAPKLLFHYYDKDFNNEADTPDNFQSRRPNTSFCFLDIRSPGLGDTAMYLCATSRAGGAAFFGQGTRLTVV.

The chain couples TRBV5-1 to TRBJ1-4; TRBD1 aligns across 7 bases. CDR1 SGHRS and CDR2 YFSETQ come from the germline V gene. CDR3 size: 14 residues. With 5 bases clipped from V and 4 bases from J, the junction kept 5 bases outside the gene matches. This chain's CDR3 is CASSSGTDNEKLFF. CDR3 nucleotides: TGCGCCAGCAGTTCCGGGACAGATAATGAAAAACTGTTTTTT. Filled out from reference TRBV5-1 and TRBJ1-4, the complete variable domain reads KAGVTQTPRYLIKTRGQQVTLSCSPISGHRSVSWYQQTPGQGLQFLFEYFSETQRNKGNFPGRFSGRQFSNSRSEMNVSTLELGDSALYLCASSSGTDNEKLFFGSGTQLSVL.

The rearrangement uses TRBV6-6 and TRBJ2-2, with 8 nucleotides matching TRBD1. Per the germline V gene, CDR1 is MNHNY and CDR2 is SVGAGI (reference sequence). The CDR3 sequence is 16 residues long. Losses at the gene ends were 5 bases for V and 3 bases for J; bases not matched to a gene: 8. The CDR3 DNA sequence: TGTGCCAGCAGTCGCCTGACAGGGGAGTACACCGGGGAGCTGTTTTTT. Translating gives CASSRLTGEYTGELFF.

The rearrangement links TRBV19 to TRBJ2-6, with D perhaps matching TRBD2 (5 bases). V lost 8 bases, J lost 2 bases, and 13 bases lay in between. This CDR3 is 15 amino acids long. Germline loops: CDR1 LNHDA, CDR2 SQIVND (reference sequence). The CDR3 DNA sequence: TGTGCCAGTTCAGAGGGTCTTGCTGGGGCCAACGTCCTGACTTTC. Its translation: CASSEGLAGANVLTF.

The chain joins TRBV29-1 to TRBJ2-7; D is unclear. Germline CDR1 and CDR2: SQVTM and ANQGSEA. The V gene lost 0 bases and the J gene lost 4 bases, with 4 bases spanning the gap. The CDR3 runs 11 residues. The CDR3 sequence is CSVEERYEQYF. The CDR3, as DNA: TGCAGCGTTGAAGAGCGATACGAGCAGTACTTC.

The chain uses TRBV3-1 (or the pseudogene TRBV3-2) and TRBJ2-1, with 8 bases that match TRBD2. This CDR3 is built from 14 residues. CDR1 and CDR2 (germline): LGHDT, YNNKEL (reference sequence). The ends lost 0 bases at V and 7 bases at J; junction bases unmatched: 2. CDR3 nucleotide sequence: TGTGCCAGCAGCCAAGAACCTAGCGGGAATGAGCAGTTCTTC. It is translated as CASSQEPSGNEQFF.

This sequence joins TRBV9 and TRBJ1-3; TRBD1 aligns across 10 bases. The germline V gene has CDR1 SGDLS and CDR2 YYNGEE. The ends lost 4 bases at V and 0 bases at J; junction bases unmatched: 7. This CDR3 spans 17 amino acids. The CDR3 nucleotides read TGTGCCAGCAGCCGTCCCGGGACAGGGGACTCTGGAAACACCATATATTTT. This codes for CASSRPGTGDSGNTIYF.

The chain couples TRBV10-3 to TRBJ1-1; 9 bases map to TRBD1. Trimming at V came to 6 bases and at J to 2 bases, leaving 1 base not matched to a gene. This CDR3 comprises 13 residues. Germline CDR1 reads ENHRY; CDR2 reads SYGVKD. In DNA, the CDR3 is TGTGCCATCAGGGGACAGGGTAACACTGAAGCTTTCTTT. Translated: CAIRGQGNTEAFF.

The chain carries TRBV28 and TRBJ2-7; TRBD1 matches 7 bases. Trimming removed 5 bases from V and 6 bases from J; junction bases left unmatched: 7. The CDR3 is 13 residues long. Germline V CDR1 and CDR2: MDHEN, SYDVKM. The CDR3 sequence is CASSGDSIGEQYF. As DNA, the CDR3 is TGTGCCAGCAGTGGGGACAGTATCGGCGAGCAGTACTTC.

The rearrangement links TRBV25-1 to TRBJ2-3; D might be TRBD2 (6 bases). This CDR3 is built from 16 residues. CDR1 MGHDK and CDR2 SYGVNS come from the germline V gene. V was clipped by 6 bases and J by 2 bases, with 18 bases between them. The CDR3 nucleotides read TGTGCCAGCAGCCCGGTCGGGGCGGGACCCACAGATACGCAGTATTTT. Translated, it gives CASSPVGAGPTDTQYF.

This chain joins TRBV27 and TRBJ1-2; 8 bases map to TRBD1. J lost 5 bases, V lost 5 bases, and 4 bases had no gene match. This CDR3 comprises 13 residues. CDR1 and CDR2 from the germline V gene are MNHEY and SMNVEV (reference sequence). CDR3 protein: CASSVTGVYGYTF. In DNA form, the CDR3 reads TGTGCCAGCAGTGTGACAGGGGTGTATGGCTACACCTTC.

The chain recombines TRBV6-5 with TRBJ1-4; 7 bases line up with TRBD1. The trim removed 4 bases at V and 2 bases at J, leaving 4 bases unmatched. Germline loops: CDR1 MNHEY, CDR2 SVGAGI. This CDR3 is built from 15 residues. CDR3 region: CASSFTQGTNEKLFF. In DNA, the CDR3 is TGTGCCAGCAGTTTCACACAGGGGACTAATGAAAAACTGTTTTTT.